These T cell receptor beta chains were read from a single sample in a study of PD-L1 blockade in urothelial cancer. Clones were read by immunoSEQ multiplex PCR, and TCRdb kept only the in-frame ones, dropping some. Of around 100,000 clones in the sample, roughly 84% were seen once. The sample here was PBMCs, taken around atezolizumab (anti-PD-L1) treatment. The origin of the receptors is a man aged 55-75 years with urothelial cancer. CDR3s include the opening cysteine and the closing phenylalanine or tryptophan. The order of the fields is V gene, J gene, clone size, D gene, CDR3 DNA, CDR3 protein. D genes are given only for firm matches. Clone size is stated in some rows and not others, as once, few, many or a class when expanded.

v_call: TRBV7-2; j_call: TRBJ1-2; clone_size: -; d_call: TRBD1; cdr3_nt: TGTGCCAGCAGCCCGGGACAGAACTATGGCTACACCTTC; cdr3_aa: CASSPGQNYGYTF
v_call: TRBV18; j_call: TRBJ1-1; clone_size: -; d_call: -; cdr3_nt: TGTGCCAGCTCACCATTCTCAGGTGATTTCAGTACTGAAGCTTTCTTT; cdr3_aa: CASSPFSGDFSTEAFF
v_call: TRBV9; j_call: TRBJ2-1; clone_size: -; d_call: TRBD1; cdr3_nt: TGTGCCAGCAGCGTAGCCCTCGGACAGGGGTTTTATGAGCAGTTCTTC; cdr3_aa: CASSVALGQGFYEQFF
v_call: TRBV5-4; j_call: TRBJ2-2; clone_size: -; d_call: TRBD1; cdr3_nt: TGTGCCAGCAGCTTGAACTTCAGGACAGGGGGACACACCGGGGAGCTGTTTTTT; cdr3_aa: CASSLNFRTGGHTGELFF
v_call: TRBV18; j_call: TRBJ2-1; clone_size: -; d_call: TRBD2; cdr3_nt: TGTGCCAGCTCACCACCCGTAGGACTAGCGGGAGCTGAGCAGTTCTTC; cdr3_aa: CASSPPVGLAGAEQFF
v_call: TRBV25-1; j_call: TRBJ1-1; clone_size: -; d_call: -; cdr3_nt: TGTGCCAGCAGTATCACAAGGGGGAACACTGAAGCTTTCTTT; cdr3_aa: CASSITRGNTEAFF
v_call: TRBV11-2; j_call: TRBJ2-1; clone_size: few; d_call: TRBD2; cdr3_nt: TGTGCCAGCAGCTTAGGGGCTAGCGGGGCGCATGAGCAGTTCTTC; cdr3_aa: CASSLGASGAHEQFF
v_call: TRBV7-9; j_call: TRBJ2-7; clone_size: -; d_call: TRBD1; cdr3_nt: TGTGCCAGCGGAACACTGGACAGGCCTACAGAGCAGTACTTC; cdr3_aa: CASGTLDRPTEQYF
v_call: TRBV5-6; j_call: TRBJ1-5; clone_size: -; d_call: TRBD1; cdr3_nt: TGTGCCAGCAGCCTCCGGGACAGGGGAATTCGTCAGCCCCAGCATTTT; cdr3_aa: CASSLRDRGIRQPQHF
v_call: TRBV28; j_call: TRBJ2-4; clone_size: -; d_call: -; cdr3_nt: TGTGCCAGCCGAGCTCAGGATAAAAACATTCAGTACTTC; cdr3_aa: CASRAQDKNIQYF
v_call: TRBV28; j_call: TRBJ1-5; clone_size: -; d_call: TRBD1; cdr3_nt: TGTGCCAGCAGGCGACAGGGTATTGGTCAGCCCCAGCATTTT; cdr3_aa: CASRRQGIGQPQHF
v_call: TRBV27; j_call: TRBJ1-1; clone_size: -; d_call: TRBD1; cdr3_nt: TGTGCCAGCAGTTTCCGCGGACAGGGCAGGAGAACTTTCTTT; cdr3_aa: CASSFRGQGRRTFF
v_call: TRBV5-1; j_call: TRBJ2-5; clone_size: -; d_call: TRBD1; cdr3_nt: TGCGCCACCGGATCAGGGGGCGGGGAGACCCAGTACTTC; cdr3_aa: CATGSGGGETQYF
v_call: TRBV18; j_call: TRBJ2-7; clone_size: -; d_call: TRBD2; cdr3_nt: TGTGCCAGCTCACCACCCCCTGCACTAGCGATATCTACCTACGAGCAGTACTTC; cdr3_aa: CASSPPPALAISTYEQYF
v_call: TRBV5-1; j_call: TRBJ2-3; clone_size: once; d_call: -; cdr3_nt: TGCGCCAGCAGCTTGGTCAGGGGCTCTAGCACAGATACGCAGTATTTT; cdr3_aa: CASSLVRGSSTDTQYF
v_call: TRBV15; j_call: TRBJ2-3; clone_size: -; d_call: -; cdr3_nt: TGTGCCACCAGCAGATTTAGCGTTATCACAGATACGCAGTATTTT; cdr3_aa: CATSRFSVITDTQYF
v_call: TRBV28; j_call: TRBJ2-7; clone_size: -; d_call: -; cdr3_nt: TGTGCCAGCAGTTGGGAGAGCTCCTACGAGCAGTACTTC; cdr3_aa: CASSWESSYEQYF